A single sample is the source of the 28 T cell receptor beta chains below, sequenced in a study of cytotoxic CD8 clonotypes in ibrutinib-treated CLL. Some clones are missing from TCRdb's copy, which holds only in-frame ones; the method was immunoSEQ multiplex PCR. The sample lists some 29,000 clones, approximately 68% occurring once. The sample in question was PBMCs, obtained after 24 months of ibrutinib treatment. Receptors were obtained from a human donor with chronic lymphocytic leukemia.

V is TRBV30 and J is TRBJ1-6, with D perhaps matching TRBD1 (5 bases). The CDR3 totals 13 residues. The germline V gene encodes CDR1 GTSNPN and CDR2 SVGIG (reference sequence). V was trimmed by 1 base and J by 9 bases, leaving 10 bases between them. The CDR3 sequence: CAWSAGTGSPLHF. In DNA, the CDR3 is TGTGCCTGGAGTGCCGGGACCGGTTCACCCCTCCACTTT.

The CDR3 loop reads CSVAGTQSNTEAFF. The CDR3 bases are TGCAGCGTTGCTGGGACGCAGTCGAACACTGAAGCTTTCTTT. The J gene is TRBJ1-1, the V gene TRBV29-1, with D possibly TRBD1 on 5 matching bases. V was clipped by 4 bases and J by 1 base, with 13 bases between them. The germline gives CDR1 SQVTM, CDR2 ANQGSEA. The CDR3 loop spans 14 amino acids.

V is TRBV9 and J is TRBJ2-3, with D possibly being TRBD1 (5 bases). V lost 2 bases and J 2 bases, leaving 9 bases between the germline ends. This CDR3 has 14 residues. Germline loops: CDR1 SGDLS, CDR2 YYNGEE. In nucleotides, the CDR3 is TGTGCCAGCAGCGTTGGACACATCACAGATACGCAGTATTTT. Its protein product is CASSVGHITDTQYF.

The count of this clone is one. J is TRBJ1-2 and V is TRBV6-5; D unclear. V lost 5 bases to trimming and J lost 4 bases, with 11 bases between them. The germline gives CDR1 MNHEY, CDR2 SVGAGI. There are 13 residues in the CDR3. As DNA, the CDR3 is TGTGCCAGCAGTCGCGGGAAGGCCTATGGCTACACCTTC. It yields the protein CASSRGKAYGYTF.

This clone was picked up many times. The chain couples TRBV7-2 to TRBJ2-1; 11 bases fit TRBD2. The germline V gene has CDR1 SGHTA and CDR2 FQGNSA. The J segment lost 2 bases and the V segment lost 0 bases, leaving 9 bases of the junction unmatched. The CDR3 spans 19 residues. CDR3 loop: CASSLALGSGGAPYNEQFF. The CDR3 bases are TGTGCCAGCAGCTTAGCGCTTGGTAGCGGGGGGGCCCCCTACAATGAGCAGTTCTTC.

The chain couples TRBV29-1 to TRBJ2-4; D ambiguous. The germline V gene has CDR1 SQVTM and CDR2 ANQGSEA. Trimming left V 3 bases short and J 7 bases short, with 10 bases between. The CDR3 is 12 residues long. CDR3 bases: TGCAGCGTTGAGGAAGGACCGAACATTCAGTACTTC. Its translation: CSVEEGPNIQYF.

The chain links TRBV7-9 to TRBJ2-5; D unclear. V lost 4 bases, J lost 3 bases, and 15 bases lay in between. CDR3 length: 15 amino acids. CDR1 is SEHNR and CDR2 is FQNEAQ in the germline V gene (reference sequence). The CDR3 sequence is CASSSRRMGKETQYF. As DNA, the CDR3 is TGTGCCAGCAGCTCAAGGAGAATGGGTAAAGAGACCCAGTACTTC. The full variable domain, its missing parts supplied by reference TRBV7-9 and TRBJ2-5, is DTGVSQNPRHKITKRGQNVTFRCDPISEHNRLYWYRQTLGQGPEFLTYFQNEAQLEKSRLLSDRFSAERPKGSFSTLEIQRTEQGDSAMYLCASSSRRMGKETQYFGPGTRLLVL.

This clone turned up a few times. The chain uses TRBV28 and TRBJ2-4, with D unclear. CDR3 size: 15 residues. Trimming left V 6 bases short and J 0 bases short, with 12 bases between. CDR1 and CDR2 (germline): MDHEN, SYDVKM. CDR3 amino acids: CASSSAAVAKNIQYF. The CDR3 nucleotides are TGTGCCAGCAGCTCTGCAGCTGTAGCCAAAAACATTCAGTACTTC.

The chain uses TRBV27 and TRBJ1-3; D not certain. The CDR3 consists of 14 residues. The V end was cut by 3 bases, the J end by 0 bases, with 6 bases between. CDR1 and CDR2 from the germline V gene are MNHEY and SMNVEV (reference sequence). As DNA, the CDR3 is TGTGCCAGCAGTTTGGCAGCCTCTGGAAACACCATATATTTT. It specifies CASSLAASGNTIYF.

The CDR3 nucleotides are TGTGCCAGCAGGGGGGTACAGCACCAAGAGACCCAGTACTTC. Protein: CASRGVQHQETQYF. The chain recombines TRBV27 with TRBJ2-5; the D call may be TRBD1 or TRBD2 (5 bases each). The germline V and J ends were trimmed by 6 bases and 0 bases, with 11 bases remaining between them. Germline CDR1 MNHEY, CDR2 SMNVEV (reference sequence). The CDR3 is 14 amino acids.

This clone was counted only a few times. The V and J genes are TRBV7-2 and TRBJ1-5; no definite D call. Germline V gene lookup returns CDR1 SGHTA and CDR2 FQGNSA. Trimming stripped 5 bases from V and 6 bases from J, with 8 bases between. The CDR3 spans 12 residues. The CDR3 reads CASSPFGQPQHF. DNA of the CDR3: TGTGCCAGCAGCCCTTTTGGTCAGCCCCAGCATTTT.

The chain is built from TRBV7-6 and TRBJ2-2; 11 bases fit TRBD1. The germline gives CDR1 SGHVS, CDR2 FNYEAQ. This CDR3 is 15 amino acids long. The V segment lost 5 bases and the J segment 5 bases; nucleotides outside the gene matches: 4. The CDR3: CASSPGQGGTGELFF. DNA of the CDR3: TGTGCCAGCAGCCCGGGACAGGGGGGTACCGGGGAGCTGTTTTTT.

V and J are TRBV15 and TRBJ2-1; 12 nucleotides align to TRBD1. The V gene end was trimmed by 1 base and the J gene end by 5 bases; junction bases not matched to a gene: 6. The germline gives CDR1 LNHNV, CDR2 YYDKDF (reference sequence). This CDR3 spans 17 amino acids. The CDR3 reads CATSRALGQGADNEQFF. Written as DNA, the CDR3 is TGTGCCACCAGCAGAGCCCTGGGACAGGGGGCCGACAATGAGCAGTTCTTC.

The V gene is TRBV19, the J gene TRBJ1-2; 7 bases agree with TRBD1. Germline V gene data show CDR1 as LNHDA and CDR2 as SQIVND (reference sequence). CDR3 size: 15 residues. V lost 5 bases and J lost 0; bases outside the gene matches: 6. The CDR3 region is CASSPEGTANYGYTF. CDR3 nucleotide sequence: TGTGCCAGTAGTCCCGAGGGGACAGCTAACTATGGCTACACCTTC.

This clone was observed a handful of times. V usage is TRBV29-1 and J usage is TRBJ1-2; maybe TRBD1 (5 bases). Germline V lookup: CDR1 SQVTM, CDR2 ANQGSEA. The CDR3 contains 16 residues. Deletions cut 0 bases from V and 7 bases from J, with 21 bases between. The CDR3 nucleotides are TGCAGCGTTGAAGAGCCCTCTTCCAGGGACGTCCGTGGCTACACCTTC. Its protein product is CSVEEPSSRDVRGYTF.

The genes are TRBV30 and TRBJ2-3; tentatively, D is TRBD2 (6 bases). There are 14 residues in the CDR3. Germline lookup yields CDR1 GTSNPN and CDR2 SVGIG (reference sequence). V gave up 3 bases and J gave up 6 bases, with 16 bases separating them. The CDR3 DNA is TGTGCCTGGAGGGCGGACTATAAGCTGGATACGCAGTATTTT. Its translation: CAWRADYKLDTQYF.

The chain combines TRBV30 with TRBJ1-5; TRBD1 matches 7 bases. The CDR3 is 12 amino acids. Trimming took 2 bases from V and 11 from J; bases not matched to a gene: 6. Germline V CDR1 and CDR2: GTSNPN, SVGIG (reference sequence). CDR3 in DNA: TGTGCCTGGAGTTCTACAGGGGAGGCCCAGCATTTT. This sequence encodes CAWSSTGEAQHF.

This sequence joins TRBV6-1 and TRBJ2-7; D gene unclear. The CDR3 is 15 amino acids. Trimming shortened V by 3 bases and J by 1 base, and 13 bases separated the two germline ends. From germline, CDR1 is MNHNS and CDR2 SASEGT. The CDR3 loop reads CASSEGYRTSYEQYF. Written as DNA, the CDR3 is TGTGCCAGCAGTGAGGGGTACAGAACATCCTACGAGCAGTACTTC.

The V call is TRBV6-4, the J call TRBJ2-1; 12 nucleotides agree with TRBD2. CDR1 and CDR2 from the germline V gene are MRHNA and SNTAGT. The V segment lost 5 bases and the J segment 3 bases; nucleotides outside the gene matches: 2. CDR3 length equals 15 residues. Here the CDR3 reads CASSRLAGDYNEQFF. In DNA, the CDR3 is TGTGCCAGCAGTCGACTAGCGGGGGACTACAATGAGCAGTTCTTC.

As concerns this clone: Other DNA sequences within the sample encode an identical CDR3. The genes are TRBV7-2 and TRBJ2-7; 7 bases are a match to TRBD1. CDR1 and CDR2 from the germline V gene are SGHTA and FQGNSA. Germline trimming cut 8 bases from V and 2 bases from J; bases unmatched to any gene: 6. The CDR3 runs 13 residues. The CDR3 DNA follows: TGTGCCAGCTCCTCGGACAGGACCTACGAGCAGTACTTC. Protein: CASSSDRTYEQYF.

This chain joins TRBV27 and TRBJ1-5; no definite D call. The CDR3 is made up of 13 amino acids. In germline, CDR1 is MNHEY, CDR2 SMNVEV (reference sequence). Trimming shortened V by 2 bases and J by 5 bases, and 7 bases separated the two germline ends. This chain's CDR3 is CASSLNRYQPQHF. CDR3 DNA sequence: TGTGCCAGCAGTTTAAATAGGTATCAGCCCCAGCATTTT.

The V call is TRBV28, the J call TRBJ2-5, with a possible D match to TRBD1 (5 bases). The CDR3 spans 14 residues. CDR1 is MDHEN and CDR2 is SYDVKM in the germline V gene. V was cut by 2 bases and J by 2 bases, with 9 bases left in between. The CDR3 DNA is TGTGCCAGCAGTTTAATATCAGGGCAAGAGACCCAGTACTTC. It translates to CASSLISGQETQYF.

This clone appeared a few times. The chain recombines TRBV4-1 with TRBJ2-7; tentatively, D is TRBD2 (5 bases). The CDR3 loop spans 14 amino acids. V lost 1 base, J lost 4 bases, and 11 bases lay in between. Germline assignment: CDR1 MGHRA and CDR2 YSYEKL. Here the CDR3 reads CASSQAPWTYEQYF. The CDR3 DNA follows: TGCGCCAGCAGCCAAGCCCCCTGGACTTACGAGCAGTACTTC.

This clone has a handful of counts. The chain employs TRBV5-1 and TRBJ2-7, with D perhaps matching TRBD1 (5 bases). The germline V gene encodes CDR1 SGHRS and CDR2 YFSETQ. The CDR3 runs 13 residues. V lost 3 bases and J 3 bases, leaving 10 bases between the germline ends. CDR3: CASSSTAFYEQYF. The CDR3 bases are TGCGCCAGCAGCTCGACAGCGTTCTACGAGCAGTACTTC.

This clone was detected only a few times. The CDR3 loop is CSAVLASGGRTQYF. The DNA for the CDR3 is TGCAGCGCCGTACTAGCCAGTGGGGGCAGGACCCAGTACTTC. The chain couples TRBV29-1 to TRBJ2-5; D tentatively fits TRBD1 or TRBD2 (6 bases each). Germline CDR1 reads SQVTM; CDR2 reads ANQGSEA. This CDR3 is 14 amino acids long. Deletions cut 7 bases from V and 7 bases from J, with 22 bases between.

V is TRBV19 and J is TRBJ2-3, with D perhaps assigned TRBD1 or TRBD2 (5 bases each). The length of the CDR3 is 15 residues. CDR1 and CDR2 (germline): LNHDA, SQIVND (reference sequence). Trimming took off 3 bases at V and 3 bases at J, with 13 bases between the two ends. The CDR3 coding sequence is TGTGCCAGTAGTATGATGGGGCGGAGGACAGATACGCAGTATTTT. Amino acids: CASSMMGRRTDTQYF. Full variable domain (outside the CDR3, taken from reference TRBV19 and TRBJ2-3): DGGITQSPKYLFRKEGQNVTLSCEQNLNHDAMYWYRQDPGQGLRLIYYSQIVNDFQKGDIAEGYSVSREKKESFPLTVTSAQKNPTAFYLCASSMMGRRTDTQYFGPGTRLTVL.

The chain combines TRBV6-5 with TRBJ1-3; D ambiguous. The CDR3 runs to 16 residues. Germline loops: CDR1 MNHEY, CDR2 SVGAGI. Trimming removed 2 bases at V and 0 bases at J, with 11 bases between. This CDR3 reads CASSYVPGVSGNTIYF. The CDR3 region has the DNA TGTGCCAGCAGTTACGTTCCAGGCGTCTCTGGAAACACCATATATTTT.

CDR3 sequence: CASSLDGTDGYTF. The CDR3 nucleotides are TGTGCCAGCAGCTTAGACGGGACAGATGGCTACACCTTC. The V and J genes are TRBV7-3 and TRBJ1-2, with 7 bases matching TRBD1. The CDR3 runs to 13 residues. V was clipped by 2 bases and J by 6 bases; unmatched bases: 3. Germline CDR1 SGHTA, CDR2 FQGTGA. The variable domain in full, completed from reference TRBV7-3 and TRBJ1-2, reads GAGVSQTPSNKVTEKGKYVELRCDPISGHTALYWYRQSLGQGPEFLIYFQGTGAADDSGLPNDRFFAVRPEGSVSTLKIQRTERGDSAVYLCASSLDGTDGYTFGSGTRLTVV.